Listed below are T cell receptor beta chains from one sample, sequenced in a study of high-grade serous ovarian cancer treatment subgroups. Sequenced by immunoSEQ multiplex PCR; TCRdb stores in-frame clones only, minus some. The sample consists of roughly 20,000 clones, roughly four fifths of them appearing once. Sample: tumor tissue. The receptors shown here come from a human donor with high-grade serous ovarian cancer. The CDR3 runs from the conserved cysteine through the conserved F or W. The D gene is left open where the match is weak. Rows give clone size only sometimes, using once, few, many, or a class for an expanded clone.

>NA|NA|TRBJ1-1|TRBV4-1
CASSQEPAFISQNTEAFF
TGCGCCAGCAGCCAAGAGCCAGCCTTCATCTCCCAGAACACTGAAGCTTTCTTT
>NA|NA|TRBJ1-1|TRBV7-3
CASSLGGGGTEAFF
TGTGCCAGCAGCTTAGGGGGAGGAGGCACTGAAGCTTTCTTT
>NA|NA|TRBJ2-1|TRBV5-8
CASSLKGPRNEQFF
TGTGCCAGCAGCTTAAAGGGACCCCGAAATGAGCAGTTCTTC
>TRBD1|NA|TRBJ2-6|TRBV27
CASSGGTGGFSGANVLTF
TGTGCCAGCAGTGGGGGGACAGGGGGCTTTTCTGGGGCCAACGTCCTGACTTTC
>TRBD2|NA|TRBJ2-1|TRBV10-3
CAISDSGRRNNEQFF
TGTGCCATCAGCGATAGCGGGAGGAGGAACAATGAGCAGTTCTTC
>NA|NA|TRBJ1-5|TRBV4-2
CASSQDGQYSNQPQHF
TGTGCCAGCAGCCAAGATGGTCAGTATAGCAATCAGCCCCAGCATTTT
>TRBD2|once|TRBJ2-7|TRBV11-2
CASSRGGIETYEQYF
TGTGCCAGCAGTCGCGGGGGTATCGAGACCTACGAGCAGTACTTC
>NA|few|TRBJ2-1|TRBV5-1
CASSPDRISYNEQFF
TGCGCCAGCAGCCCCGACAGGATCTCCTACAATGAGCAGTTCTTC
>TRBD2|NA|TRBJ2-4|TRBV10-3
CAISQTSGRGQNIQYF
TGTGCCATCAGCCAGACTAGCGGGAGAGGTCAAAACATTCAGTACTTC
>TRBD1|once|TRBJ1-2|TRBV2
CASGLLQGTYGYTF
TGTGCCAGCGGACTATTACAGGGGACCTATGGCTACACCTTC
>TRBD1|NA|TRBJ1-1|TRBV27
CASSHTSDRAEAFF
TGTGCCAGCAGTCACACCAGCGACAGGGCTGAAGCTTTCTTT
>TRBD1|NA|TRBJ2-1|TRBV19
CASSILGQGARNEQFF
TGTGCCAGTAGTATTCTCGGCCAGGGGGCGCGGAATGAGCAGTTCTTC
>TRBD1|once|TRBJ2-3|TRBV5-1
CASSAGQGDTDTQYF
TGCGCCAGCAGCGCTGGACAGGGTGATACAGATACGCAGTATTTT
>NA|NA|TRBJ1-2|TRBV14
CASSQDLAGIGGYTF
TGTGCCAGCAGCCAAGATCTGGCAGGGATAGGTGGCTACACCTTC
>NA|NA|TRBJ1-1|TRBV5-5
CASSLGVTEAFF
TGTGCCAGCAGCTTAGGGGTCACTGAAGCTTTCTTT
>TRBD1|NA|TRBJ2-7|TRBV7-9
CASSTTGVHEQYF
TGTGCCAGCAGCACGACAGGGGTCCACGAGCAGTACTTC